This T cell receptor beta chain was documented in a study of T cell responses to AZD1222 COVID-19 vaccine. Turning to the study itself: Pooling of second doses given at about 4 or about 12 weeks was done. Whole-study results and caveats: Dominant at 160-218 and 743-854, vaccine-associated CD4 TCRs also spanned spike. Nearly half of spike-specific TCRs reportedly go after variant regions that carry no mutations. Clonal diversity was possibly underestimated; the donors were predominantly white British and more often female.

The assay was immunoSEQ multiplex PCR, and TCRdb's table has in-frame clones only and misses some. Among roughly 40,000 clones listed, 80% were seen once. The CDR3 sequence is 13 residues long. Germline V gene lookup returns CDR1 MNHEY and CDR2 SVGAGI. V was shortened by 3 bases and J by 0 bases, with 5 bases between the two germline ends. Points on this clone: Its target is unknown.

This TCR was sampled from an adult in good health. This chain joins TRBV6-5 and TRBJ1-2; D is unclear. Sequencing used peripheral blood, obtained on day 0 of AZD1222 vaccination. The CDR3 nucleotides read TGTGCCAGCAGTTATGATTCTAACTATGGCTACACCTTC. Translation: CASSYDSNYGYTF.